The subject of this entry is one T cell receptor beta chain. Enrollees, about 18 to 95 years old, lived in about two dozen US areas. Symptom resolution, clearance, or two negative PCRs marked donors in Cohort 3 as recovered. This entry belongs to a study of blood T cell repertoires in COVID-19. Study details: Sites in the United States, Italy and Spain provided acute and convalescent COVID-19 samples.

Generated by immunoSEQ multiplex PCR, the TCRdb table keeps only in-frame clones and is missing some. Of about 220,000 clones listed, about four fifths are singletons. The clonotype comes from a woman aged 55-70 years who had recovered from COVID-19. The source material was PBMCs or T cells enriched from blood (not recorded which).

The CDR3 region has the DNA TGTGCCAGCCAAGAGAGGGGACAGGGGGTTGAAAAACTGTTTTTT. Residues: CASQERGQGVEKLFF. V usage is TRBV2 and J usage is TRBJ1-4, with TRBD1 identical over 11 bases. V was pared by 8 bases and J by 7 bases, with 9 bases of the junction left unmatched. Per the germline V gene, CDR1 is SNHLY and CDR2 is FYNNEI. This CDR3 has 15 amino acids. Complete variable domain (other parts from reference TRBV2 and TRBJ1-4): EPEVTQTPSHQVTQMGQEVILRCVPISNHLYFYWYRQILGQKVEFLVSFYNNEISEKSEIFDDQFSVERPDGSNFTLKIRSTKLEDSAMYFCASQERGQGVEKLFFGSGTQLSVL.